Shown below are 23 T cell receptor beta chains from a single sample sequenced in a study of PD-1 blockade in classical Hodgkin lymphoma. The assay was immunoSEQ multiplex PCR, and TCRdb's table has in-frame clones only and misses some. The sample holds 25,000 to 30,000 clones, 78% seen once. Every patient had relapsed following autologous stem cell transplantation, and cohorts differed in brentuximab vedotin exposure. The sample consisted of peripheral blood mononuclear cells (PBMCs), taken before the second cycle of nivolumab. These receptors were collected from a human donor with classical Hodgkin lymphoma.

J is TRBJ1-5 and V is TRBV7-2, with 10 bases lining up with TRBD1. This CDR3 region has 15 residues. The germline V gene has CDR1 SGHTA and CDR2 FQGNSA. J lost 6 bases, V lost 2 bases, and 4 bases had no gene match. CDR3: CASSLSTGGGQPQHF. In DNA form, the CDR3 reads TGTGCCAGCAGCTTATCGACAGGGGGCGGTCAGCCCCAGCATTTT.

This clone was recorded once. This rearrangement joins TRBV5-4 to TRBJ2-7, with D tentatively TRBD1 (6 bases). This CDR3 spans 16 amino acids. V was cut by 0 bases and J by 1 base, with 14 bases left in between. Germline V gene sequence: CDR1 SGHNT, CDR2 YYREEE (reference sequence). The CDR3: CASSLVGSGVSYEQYF. CDR3 DNA: TGTGCCAGCAGCTTGGTAGGGTCAGGGGTTTCCTACGAGCAGTACTTC.

This clone has only one observation. This chain connects TRBV7-2 to TRBJ1-4; 7 nucleotides agree with TRBD1. The CDR3 covers 15 residues. V was clipped by 5 bases and J by 8 bases; unmatched bases: 11. Per germline, CDR1 SGHTA and CDR2 FQGNSA. The CDR3: CASSQTGTAEEKLFF. CDR3 in DNA: TGTGCCAGCAGCCAAACCGGGACAGCAGAGGAAAAACTGTTTTTT.

The chain is built from TRBV5-1 and TRBJ1-2; D gene uncertain. V lost 3 bases and J lost 2, with 11 bases in between. There are 14 residues in the CDR3. CDR1 is SGHRS and CDR2 is YFSETQ in the germline V gene. The CDR3: CASSSDMTNYGYTF. Written as DNA, the CDR3 is TGCGCCAGCAGCTCAGACATGACCAACTATGGCTACACCTTC.

This sequence joins TRBV28 and TRBJ1-1, with 9 bases that match TRBD1. The germline V gene encodes CDR1 MDHEN and CDR2 SYDVKM. Unmatched junction bases numbered 7, after V lost 6 bases and J lost 8 bases. This CDR3 contains 13 residues. CDR3 protein: CASSITGGWEAFF. In DNA, the CDR3 is TGTGCCAGCAGCATTACAGGGGGCTGGGAAGCTTTCTTT.

This clone was seen a handful of times. The genes are TRBV7-9 and TRBJ2-7; the match to TRBD1 covers 7 bases. Per germline, CDR1 SEHNR and CDR2 FQNEAQ (reference sequence). The trim removed 4 bases at V and 0 bases at J, leaving 3 bases unmatched. The CDR3 has 14 amino acids. The CDR3 is CASSSRQGSYEQYF. The CDR3 region has the DNA TGTGCCAGCAGCTCCCGACAGGGCTCCTACGAGCAGTACTTC.

V and J are TRBV19 and TRBJ2-1; possibly TRBD1 for D (5 bases). CDR1 is LNHDA and CDR2 is SQIVND in the germline V gene (reference sequence). Trimming cost V 0 bases and J 10 bases, with 10 bases left between them. The length of the CDR3 is 13 residues. The DNA of the CDR3 is TGTGCCAGTAGTATAGATACAGGATGGGAGCAGTTCTTC. This encodes CASSIDTGWEQFF.

CDR3 DNA sequence: TGTGCCAGCAGTTTAATTCAGGGCGGCGGGGAAAAACTGTTTTTT. As protein: CASSLIQGGGEKLFF. The genes are TRBV27 and TRBJ1-4, with a weak D call TRBD1 (5 bases). The germline CDR1 and CDR2 sequences are MNHEY and SMNVEV (reference sequence). V was clipped by 2 bases and J by 8 bases, with 15 bases between them. The CDR3 has 15 amino acids.

This clone was seen more than once but under ten times. The chain carries TRBV10-3 and TRBJ2-2; the D gene is possibly TRBD1 (6 bases). The CDR3 contains 14 residues. The germline CDR1 and CDR2 sequences are ENHRY and SYGVKD. Here the CDR3 reads CVTRSAGERGELFF. CDR3 DNA: TGTGTCACGAGGTCAGCAGGGGAGCGAGGGGAGCTGTTTTTT.

The chain joins TRBV19 to TRBJ2-4; D may be TRBD2 (6 bases). The CDR3 spans 15 residues. CDR1 and CDR2 from the germline V gene are LNHDA and SQIVND (reference sequence). V gave up 3 bases and J gave up 0 bases, with 9 bases separating them. The CDR3 sequence is CASSIHGGAKNIQYF. For the CDR3, the DNA is TGTGCCAGTAGTATCCACGGGGGAGCCAAAAACATTCAGTACTTC.

The chain carries TRBV11-3 and TRBJ2-5, with a possible D match to TRBD2 (6 bases). The CDR3 has 12 residues. Germline lookup yields CDR1 SGHNT and CDR2 YENEEA. Deletions cut 5 bases from V and 4 bases from J, with 8 bases between. CDR3 amino acids: CASSGRGETQYF. The CDR3 nucleotides read TGTGCCAGCAGCGGGCGGGGAGAGACCCAGTACTTC.

Comments on this clone: This same CDR3 is encoded by further DNA sequences in the sample. The DNA of the CDR3 is TGTGCCAGCAGTTACGGAGAGACCCAGTACTTC. It specifies CASSYGETQYF. This sequence joins TRBV6-5 and TRBJ2-5, with unresolved D. This CDR3 spans 11 amino acids. Germline assignment: CDR1 MNHEY and CDR2 SVGAGI. Trimming stripped 2 bases from V and 4 bases from J, with 2 bases between.

The CDR3 loop is CASRSTGTGGYTF. The CDR3 nucleotides are TGTGCCAGCAGGTCGACAGGGACGGGAGGCTACACCTTC. The chain links TRBV6-6 to TRBJ1-2; 7 bases match TRBD1. The germline gives CDR1 MNHNY, CDR2 SVGAGI (reference sequence). Germline trimming cut 6 bases from V and 8 bases from J; bases unmatched to any gene: 9. The CDR3 loop spans 13 amino acids.

Note on this clone: This same CDR3 is encoded by further DNA sequences in the sample. The gene calls are TRBV4-2 and TRBJ2-3; 14 positions match TRBD2. The germline CDR1 and CDR2 sequences are LGHNA and YNFKEQ. V shed 4 bases and J 3 bases; nucleotides not matched to a gene: 3. This CDR3 has 16 residues. The CDR3 protein is CASSPGTSGGTDTQYF. The CDR3 DNA is TGTGCCAGCAGCCCGGGGACTAGCGGGGGTACAGATACGCAGTATTTT.

Only one count was recorded for this clone. The chain is built from TRBV27 and TRBJ2-7, with D tentatively TRBD1 (5 bases). This CDR3 has 12 amino acids. V was shortened by 6 bases and J by 2 bases, with 8 bases between the two germline ends. Germline V gene lookup returns CDR1 MNHEY and CDR2 SMNVEV (reference sequence). CDR3 in DNA: TGTGCCAGCAGATCGACAGCCTACGAGCAGTACTTC. Translated: CASRSTAYEQYF.

Turning to this clone: One end of the junction fails to match germline, which may point to a read error. The gene calls are TRBV7-7 and TRBJ2-5; 8 bases map to TRBD1. The germline V gene has CDR1 SSHAT and CDR2 FNYEAQ (reference sequence). This CDR3 spans 15 amino acids. The CDR3 nucleotides read TGTGCTAGCAGCCTCGAGGACAGGGTAGGAGAGACCCAGTACTTC. Residues: CASSLEDRVGETQYF. The whole variable domain, remainder taken from reference TRBV7-7 and TRBJ2-5, is GAGVSQSPRYKVTKRGQDVTLRCDPISSHATLYWYQQALGQGPEFLTYFNYEAQPDKSGLPSDRFSAERPEGSISTLTIQRTEQRDSAMYRCASSLEDRVGETQYFGPGTRLLVL.

This clone occurred a few times. One junction end does not reproduce the germline sequence, and a read error may be involved. The chain links TRBV27 to TRBJ1-5, with TRBD1 matching 10 bases. Looked up from germline, CDR1 is MNHEY and CDR2 is SMNVEV (reference sequence). The CDR3 has 15 amino acids. The CDR3 DNA sequence: TGTGCAAGCAGTTTCGCGGACAGGGGGAATCAGCCCCAGCATTTT. Translating it yields CASSFADRGNQPQHF.

Relative to its sample, this clone is medium-sized. The chain is built from TRBV14 and TRBJ2-7, with 10 bases aligning to TRBD1. This CDR3 spans 17 amino acids. The ends lost 0 bases at V and 2 bases at J; junction bases unmatched: 7. CDR1 is SGHDN and CDR2 is FVKESK in the germline V gene. Written as DNA, the CDR3 is TGTGCCAGCAGCCAAGATAGACTGACAGGGGGCACCTACGAGCAGTACTTC. Translating it yields CASSQDRLTGGTYEQYF.

This clone has a handful of counts. The chain employs TRBV28 and TRBJ1-5; D is unresolved. The CDR3 extends over 13 amino acids. The V end was cut by 3 bases, the J end by 3 bases, with 6 bases between. From germline, CDR1 is MDHEN and CDR2 SYDVKM. The CDR3, as DNA: TGTGCCAGCAGTTTCTCGACCAATCAGCCCCAGCATTTT. Its translation: CASSFSTNQPQHF.

This clone was seen only a few times. The chain has TRBV18 and TRBJ2-7; a possible D gene is TRBD1 (6 bases). This CDR3 comprises 12 residues. CDR1 is KGHSH, CDR2 LQKENI, per germline. Trimming took 8 bases from V and 1 from J, leaving 9 bases between them. Here the CDR3 reads CASGQNSYEQYF. In nucleotides, the CDR3 is TGTGCCAGCGGACAGAATTCCTACGAGCAGTACTTC.

V usage is TRBV18 and J usage is TRBJ2-6; TRBD1 might be the D (5 bases). This CDR3 region has 15 residues. CDR1 and CDR2 (germline): KGHSH, LQKENI. V was trimmed by 5 bases and J by 0 bases, leaving 8 bases between them. CDR3 in DNA: TGTGCCAGCTCATCGCAGGGCTCTGGGGCCAACGTCCTGACTTTC. The encoded protein is CASSSQGSGANVLTF. Full variable domain (outside the CDR3, taken from reference TRBV18 and TRBJ2-6): NAGVMQNPRHLVRRRGQEARLRCSPMKGHSHVYWYRQLPEEGLKFMVYLQKENIIDESGMPKERFSAEFPKEGPSILRIQQVVRGDSAAYFCASSSQGSGANVLTFGAGSRLTVL.

The table lists this clone with a few counts. The J gene is TRBJ2-7, the V gene TRBV11-3; either TRBD1 or TRBD2 may fit D (5 bases each). Germline V CDR1 and CDR2: SGHNT, YENEEA. Between the trimmed V and J ends, which lost 6 bases and 1 base, there was a span of 10 bases. The CDR3 is made up of 13 amino acids. In nucleotides, the CDR3 is TGTGCCAGCAGAGAGGGGTTATCCTACGAGCAGTACTTC. Amino acids: CASREGLSYEQYF.

This clone has only one observation. This rearrangement joins TRBV18 to TRBJ2-1, with 12 nucleotides matching TRBD2. This CDR3 has 17 amino acids. Germline V CDR1 and CDR2: KGHSH, LQKENI. V was pared by 5 bases and J by 6 bases, with 11 bases of the junction left unmatched. CDR3 bases: TGTGCCAGCTCAGTTCAACGAGGACTAGCGGGGACCAATGAGCAGTTCTTC. Encoded protein: CASSVQRGLAGTNEQFF.